One sample yielded the 15 T cell receptor beta chains listed below, sequenced in a study of T cell repertoires in cytomegalovirus infection. MiXCR, applied by TCRdb to the reads, yields one record per CDR3 protein. The sample lists about 440,000 distinct CDR3 sequences, roughly 30% occurring once. The specimen was PBMCs. The receptors were gathered from a human donor in good health (CMV status not recorded). Some clones in this sample may be carry-over from other donors' samples.

This chain links TRBV19 with TRBJ1-2; D unresolved. V was cut by 4 bases and J by 3 bases, with 12 bases left in between. The CDR3 consists of 14 residues. Germline CDR1 is LNHDA and CDR2 is SQIVND (reference sequence). The CDR3 nucleotides are TGTGCCAGTAGTACCCCCCCAGAAGACTATGGCTACACCTTC. Residues: CASSTPPEDYGYTF.

This clonotype was recorded a few times. V is TRBV7-3 and J is TRBJ2-7; D is possibly TRBD1 (7 bases). CDR1 and CDR2 (germline): SGHTA, FQGTGA. Trimming removed 3 bases at V and 2 bases at J, with 11 bases between. The CDR3 length is 14 residues. The CDR3 spells CASSFQGGTYEQYF. CDR3 nucleotide sequence: TGTGCCAGCAGCTTCCAGGGGGGAACCTACGAGCAGTACTTC.

This chain links TRBV28 with TRBJ1-6; 8 positions match TRBD1. Germline CDR1 is MDHEN and CDR2 is SYDVKM. The CDR3 runs to 17 residues. J was trimmed by 8 bases and V by 5 bases; bases with no gene match: 14. The CDR3 sequence is CASSPETPDRADSPLHF. The CDR3 nucleotides read TGTGCCAGCAGTCCTGAAACACCGGACAGGGCTGATTCACCCCTCCACTTT.

This clonotype was detected many times. This chain links TRBV6-1 with TRBJ1-1; 7 bases are a match to TRBD1. Losses at the gene ends were 6 bases for V and 2 bases for J; bases not matched to a gene: 6. Germline lookup yields CDR1 MNHNS and CDR2 SASEGT. The CDR3 covers 14 residues. The CDR3: CASRNRGPNTEAFF. CDR3 sequence (DNA): TGTGCCAGCAGGAACAGGGGACCAAACACTGAAGCTTTCTTT.

This clonotype was observed a single time. In nucleotides, the CDR3 is TGTGCCAGTAGTTCGCCGGGACAGTCGACCACCGGGGAGCTGTTTTTT. It codes for CASSSPGQSTTGELFF. This chain links TRBV19 with TRBJ2-2; 7 bases map to TRBD1. The CDR3 is 16 amino acids. Germline-derived CDR1 and CDR2 are LNHDA and SQIVND (reference sequence). The ends lost 5 bases at V and 4 bases at J; junction bases unmatched: 10.

This chain uses TRBV19 with TRBJ1-2; 7 bases align to TRBD1. Germline V CDR1 and CDR2: LNHDA, SQIVND (reference sequence). The CDR3 length is 14 residues. V was pared by 5 bases and J by 5 bases, with 8 bases of the junction left unmatched. For the CDR3, the DNA is TGTGCCAGTAGTGCCGGAGACAGGGAGTATGGCTACACCTTC. It translates to CASSAGDREYGYTF.

The chain joins TRBV4-1 to TRBJ1-5, with 10 positions matching TRBD1. Germline values: CDR1 MGHRA, CDR2 YSYEKL. The ends lost 3 bases at V and 6 bases at J; junction bases unmatched: 11. The CDR3 has 17 amino acids. CDR3 nucleotides: TGCGCCAGCAGCCACCCAAGGAGACAGGGGGCAGGTCAGCCCCAGCATTTT. Translation: CASSHPRRQGAGQPQHF.

This chain connects TRBV18 to TRBJ2-7; 8 positions match TRBD1. CDR1 is KGHSH and CDR2 is LQKENI in the germline V gene. The CDR3 is 14 amino acids. The V segment lost 5 bases and the J segment 2 bases; nucleotides outside the gene matches: 5. CDR3 in amino acids: CASSSGQVTYEQYF. The CDR3 nucleotides are TGTGCCAGCTCATCGGGACAGGTTACCTACGAGCAGTACTTC.

As for this clonotype: Being one base from a much bigger clone, this may be a read error. V usage is TRBV7-2 and J usage is TRBJ1-1; TRBD1 might be the D (5 bases). The germline CDR1 and CDR2 sequences are SGHTA and FQGNSA. The CDR3 covers 13 residues. The CDR3 region has the DNA TGTGCCAGCAGCTCTTACAGGTCCACTGAAGCTTTATTT. It encodes CASSSYRSTEALF.

This clonotype was observed a handful of times. The chain joins TRBV5-5 to TRBJ2-4, with D unresolved. Per the germline V gene, CDR1 is SGHKS and CDR2 is YYEKEE (reference sequence). Between the trimmed V and J ends, which lost 1 base and 0 bases, there was a span of 11 bases. This CDR3 spans 16 amino acids. As DNA, the CDR3 is TGTGCCAGCAGCTTGAACGAAGGGAAAGCCAAAAACATTCAGTACTTC. As protein: CASSLNEGKAKNIQYF.

This clonotype was detected many times. The V and J genes are TRBV27 and TRBJ1-5, with TRBD1 matching over 7 bases. Germline-derived CDR1 and CDR2 are MNHEY and SMNVEV (reference sequence). This CDR3 region has 15 residues. V was clipped by 0 bases and J by 4 bases; unmatched bases: 3. Here the CDR3 DNA reads TGTGCCAGCAGTTTATCGACAGGGAATAATCAGCCCCAGCATTTT. It codes for CASSLSTGNNQPQHF.

On this clonotype: The CDR3 does not end in the conserved phenylalanine or tryptophan, so this is likely a read error. The CDR3 sequence: CASSLDSAYEQYC. The CDR3 region has the DNA TGTGCCAGCAGTTTGGACTCCGCCTACGAGCAGTACTGC. The chain has TRBV12-3 or TRBV12-4 and TRBJ2-7; D perhaps matches TRBD2 (5 bases). V was trimmed by 3 bases and J by 2 bases, leaving 8 bases between them. This CDR3 spans 13 amino acids.

This clonotype has ten or more counts. The chain recombines TRBV7-8 with TRBJ1-5, with D hard to call. The ends were cut back, 5 bases at V and 5 bases at J, with 19 bases in the middle. Germline CDR1 SGHVS, CDR2 FQNEAQ. This CDR3 is 16 amino acids long. CDR3 residues: CASSPSATFPDQPQHF. The CDR3 DNA reads TGTGCCAGCAGCCCTAGTGCCACCTTCCCCGATCAGCCCCAGCATTTT.

This clonotype was observed a handful of times. The rearrangement links TRBV12-3 or TRBV12-4 to TRBJ2-1, with 8 bases fitting TRBD2. There are 15 residues in the CDR3. V shed 9 bases, J shed 3 bases, and the junction held 10 bases outside the gene matches. CDR3 sequence reads: CASTTLRGDYNEQFF. CDR3 DNA sequence: TGTGCCAGTACTACTCTGCGGGGGGACTACAATGAGCAGTTCTTC.

This chain uses TRBV7-2 with TRBJ1-6, with 8 bases fitting TRBD1. Per the germline V gene, CDR1 is SGHTA and CDR2 is FQGNSA. This CDR3 spans 15 amino acids. The J segment lost 7 bases and the V segment lost 4 bases, leaving 6 bases of the junction unmatched. The DNA of the CDR3 is TGTGCCAGCAGCTCAAGGACAGGGCGGAATTCACCCCTCCACTTT. Translating gives CASSSRTGRNSPLHF. The whole variable domain, filled in from reference TRBV7-2 and TRBJ1-6, reads GAGVSQSPSNKVTEKGKDVELRCDPISGHTALYWYRQSLGQGLEFLIYFQGNSAPDKSGLPSDRFSAERTGGSVSTLTIQRTQQEDSAVYLCASSSRTGRNSPLHFGNGTRLTVT.